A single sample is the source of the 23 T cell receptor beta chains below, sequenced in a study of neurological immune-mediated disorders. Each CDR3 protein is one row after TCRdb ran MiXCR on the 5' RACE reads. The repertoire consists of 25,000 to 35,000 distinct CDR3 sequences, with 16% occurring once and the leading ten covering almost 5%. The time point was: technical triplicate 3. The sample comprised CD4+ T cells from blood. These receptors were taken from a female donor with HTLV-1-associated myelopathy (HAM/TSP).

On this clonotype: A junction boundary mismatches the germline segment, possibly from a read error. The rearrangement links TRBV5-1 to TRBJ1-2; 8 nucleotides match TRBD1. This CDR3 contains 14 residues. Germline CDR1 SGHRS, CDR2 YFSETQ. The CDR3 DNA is TGCACCAGCAGCTCATCGACAGGGGTCTATGGCTACACATTC. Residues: CTSSSSTGVYGYTF.

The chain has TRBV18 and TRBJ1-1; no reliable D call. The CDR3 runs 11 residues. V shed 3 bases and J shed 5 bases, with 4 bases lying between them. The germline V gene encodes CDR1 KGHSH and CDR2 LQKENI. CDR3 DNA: TGTGCCAGCTCACCGGATACTGAAGCTTTCTTT. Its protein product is CASSPDTEAFF.

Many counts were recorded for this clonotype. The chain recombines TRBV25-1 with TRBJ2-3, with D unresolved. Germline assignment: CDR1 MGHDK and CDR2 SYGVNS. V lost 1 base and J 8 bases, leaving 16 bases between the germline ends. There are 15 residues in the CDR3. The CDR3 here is CASSESPPQGRTQYF. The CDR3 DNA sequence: TGTGCCAGCAGTGAATCGCCACCCCAAGGGCGTACGCAGTATTTT. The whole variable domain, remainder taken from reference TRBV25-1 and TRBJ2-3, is EADIYQTPRYLVIGTGKKITLECSQTMGHDKMYWYQQDPGMELHLIHYSYGVNSTEKGDLSSESTVSRIRTEHFPLTLESARPSHTSQYLCASSESPPQGRTQYFGPGTRLTVL.

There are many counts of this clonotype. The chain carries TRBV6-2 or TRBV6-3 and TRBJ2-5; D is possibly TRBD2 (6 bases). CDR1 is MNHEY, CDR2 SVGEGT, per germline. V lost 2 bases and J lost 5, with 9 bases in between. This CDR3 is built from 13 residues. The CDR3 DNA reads TGTGCCAGCAGTTACAGAGCGGGTGAGACCCAGTACTTC. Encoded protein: CASSYRAGETQYF.

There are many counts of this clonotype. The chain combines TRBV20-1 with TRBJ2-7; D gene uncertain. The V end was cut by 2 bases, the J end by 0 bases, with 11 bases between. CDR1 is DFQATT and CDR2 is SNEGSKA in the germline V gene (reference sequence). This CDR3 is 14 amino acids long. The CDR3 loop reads CSARKGGSSYEQYF. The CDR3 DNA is TGCAGTGCTAGAAAAGGCGGAAGCTCCTACGAGCAGTACTTC.

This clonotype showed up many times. The CDR3 bases are TGCAGCGTTGTCGGAAGAACAGATACGCAGTATTTT. Translated, it gives CSVVGRTDTQYF. J is TRBJ2-3 and V is TRBV29-1; D remains unclear. This CDR3 has 12 residues. Deletions cut 4 bases from V and 3 bases from J, with 8 bases between. The germline V gene has CDR1 SQVTM and CDR2 ANQGSEA.

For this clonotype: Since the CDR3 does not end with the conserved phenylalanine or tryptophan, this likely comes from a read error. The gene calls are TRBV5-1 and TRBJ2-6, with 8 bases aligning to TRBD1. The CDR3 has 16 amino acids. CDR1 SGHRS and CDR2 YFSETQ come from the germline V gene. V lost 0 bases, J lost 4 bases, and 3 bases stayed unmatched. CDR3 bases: TGCGCCAGCAGCTTGGACAGGGGGTACGGGGCCAACGTCCTGACTTTA. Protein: CASSLDRGYGANVLTL.

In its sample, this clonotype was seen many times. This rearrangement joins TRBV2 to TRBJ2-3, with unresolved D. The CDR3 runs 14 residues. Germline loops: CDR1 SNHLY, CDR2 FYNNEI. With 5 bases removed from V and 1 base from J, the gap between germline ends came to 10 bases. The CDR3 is CASSTDIRTDTQYF. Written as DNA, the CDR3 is TGTGCCAGCAGTACCGACATACGCACAGATACGCAGTATTTT.

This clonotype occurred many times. This CDR3 is CASSLQDNYGYTF. The CDR3 region has the DNA TGCGCCAGCAGCTTACAGGATAACTATGGCTACACCTTC. This chain connects TRBV5-1 to TRBJ1-2; D may be TRBD1 (5 bases). The CDR3 runs to 13 residues. Trimming cost V 2 bases and J 1 base, with 6 bases left between them. In germline, CDR1 is SGHRS, CDR2 YFSETQ.

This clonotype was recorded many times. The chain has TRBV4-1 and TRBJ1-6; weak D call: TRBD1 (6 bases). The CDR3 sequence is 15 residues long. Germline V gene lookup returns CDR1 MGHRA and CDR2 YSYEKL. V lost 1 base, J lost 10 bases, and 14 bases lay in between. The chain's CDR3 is CASSQGSGEGSPLHF. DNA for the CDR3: TGCGCCAGCAGCCAAGGATCAGGGGAAGGCTCACCCCTCCACTTT.

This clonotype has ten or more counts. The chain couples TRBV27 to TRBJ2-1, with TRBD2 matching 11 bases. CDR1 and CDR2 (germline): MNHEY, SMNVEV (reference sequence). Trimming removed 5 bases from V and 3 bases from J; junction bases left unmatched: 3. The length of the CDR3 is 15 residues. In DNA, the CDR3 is TGTGCCAGCAGTCCCCTAGCGGGAGGCTACAATGAGCAGTTCTTC. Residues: CASSPLAGGYNEQFF.

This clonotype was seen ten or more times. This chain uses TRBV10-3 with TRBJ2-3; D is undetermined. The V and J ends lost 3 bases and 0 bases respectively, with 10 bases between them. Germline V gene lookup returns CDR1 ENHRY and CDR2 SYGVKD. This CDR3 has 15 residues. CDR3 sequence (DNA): TGTGCCATCAGTGACCCCCCCTCTAGCACAGATACGCAGTATTTT. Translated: CAISDPPSSTDTQYF.

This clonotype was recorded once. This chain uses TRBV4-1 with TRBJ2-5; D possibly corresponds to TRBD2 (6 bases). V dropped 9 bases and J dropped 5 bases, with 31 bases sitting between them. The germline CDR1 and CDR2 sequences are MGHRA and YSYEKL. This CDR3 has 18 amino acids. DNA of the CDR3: TGCGCCAGAAGCTCCCGGGGACTCCTCGTTGGGTCCCCTGAGACCCAGTACTTC. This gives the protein CARSSRGLLVGSPETQYF.

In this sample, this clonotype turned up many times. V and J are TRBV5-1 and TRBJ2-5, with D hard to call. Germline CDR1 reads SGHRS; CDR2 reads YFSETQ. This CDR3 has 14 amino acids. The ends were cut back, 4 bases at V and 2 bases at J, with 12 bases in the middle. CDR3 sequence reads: CASSMGPGQETQYF. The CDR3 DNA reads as TGCGCCAGCAGCATGGGCCCTGGGCAAGAGACCCAGTACTTC.

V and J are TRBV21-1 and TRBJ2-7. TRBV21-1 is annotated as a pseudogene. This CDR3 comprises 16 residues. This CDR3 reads CVSSKGGGRGTYEQYF. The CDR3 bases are TGTGTCAGCAGCAAAGGGGGTGGTCGAGGAACCTACGAGCAGTACTTC.

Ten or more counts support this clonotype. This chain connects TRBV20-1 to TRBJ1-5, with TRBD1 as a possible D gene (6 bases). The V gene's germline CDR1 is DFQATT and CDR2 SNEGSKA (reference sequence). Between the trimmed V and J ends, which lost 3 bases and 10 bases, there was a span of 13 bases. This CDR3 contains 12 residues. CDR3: CSARGGQGPQHF. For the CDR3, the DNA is TGCAGTGCTAGGGGGGGGCAGGGACCCCAGCATTTT.

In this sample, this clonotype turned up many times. The CDR3: CSATDITYEQYF. DNA of the CDR3: TGCAGTGCTACGGACATCACCTACGAGCAGTACTTC. This chain uses TRBV20-1 with TRBJ2-7; D perhaps matches TRBD1 (5 bases). Germline V lookup: CDR1 DFQATT, CDR2 SNEGSKA (reference sequence). The V end lost 4 bases, the J end lost 2 bases, and 9 bases lay between the germline ends. The length of the CDR3 is 12 residues.

The CDR3 reads CASSVGDYGYTF. In DNA, the CDR3 is TGTGCCAGCAGCGTAGGAGACTATGGCTACACCTTC. The rearrangement joins TRBV9 to TRBJ1-2, with D hard to call. CDR1 SGDLS and CDR2 YYNGEE come from the germline V gene. The V end was cut by 0 bases, the J end by 3 bases, with 3 bases between. The CDR3 sequence is 12 residues long.

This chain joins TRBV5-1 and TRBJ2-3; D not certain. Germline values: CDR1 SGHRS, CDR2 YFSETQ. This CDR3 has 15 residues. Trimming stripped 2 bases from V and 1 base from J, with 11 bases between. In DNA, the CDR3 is TGCGCCAGCAGCTTAAAGGGTTCACGCACAGATACGCAGTATTTT. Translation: CASSLKGSRTDTQYF.

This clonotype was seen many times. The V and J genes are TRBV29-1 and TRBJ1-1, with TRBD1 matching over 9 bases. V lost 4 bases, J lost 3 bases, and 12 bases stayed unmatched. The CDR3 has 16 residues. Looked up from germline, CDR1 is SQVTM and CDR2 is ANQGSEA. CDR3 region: CSVGGQGPPVDTEAFF. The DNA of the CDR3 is TGCAGCGTTGGGGGACAGGGCCCGCCGGTAGACACTGAAGCTTTCTTT.

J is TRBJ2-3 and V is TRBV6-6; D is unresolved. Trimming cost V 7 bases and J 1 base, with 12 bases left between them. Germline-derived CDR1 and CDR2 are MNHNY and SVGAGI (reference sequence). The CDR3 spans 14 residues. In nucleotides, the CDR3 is TGTGCCAGCACCCCGAACCGGCGCACAGATACGCAGTATTTT. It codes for CASTPNRRTDTQYF.

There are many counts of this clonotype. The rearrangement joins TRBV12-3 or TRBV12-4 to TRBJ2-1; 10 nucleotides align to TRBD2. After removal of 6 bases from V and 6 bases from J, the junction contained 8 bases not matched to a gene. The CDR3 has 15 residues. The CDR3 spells CASSKLAGTPNEQFF. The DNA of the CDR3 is TGTGCCAGCAGCAAACTAGCGGGGACGCCCAATGAGCAGTTCTTC.

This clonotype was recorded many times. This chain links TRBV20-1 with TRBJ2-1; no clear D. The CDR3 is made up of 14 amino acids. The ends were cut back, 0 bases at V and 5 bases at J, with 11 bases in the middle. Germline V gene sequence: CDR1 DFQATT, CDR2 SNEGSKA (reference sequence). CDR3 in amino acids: CSARENPIDNEQFF. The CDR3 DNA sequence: TGCAGTGCTAGAGAAAATCCGATAGACAATGAGCAGTTCTTC.